This T cell receptor (beta chain) was observed in a study of blood T cell repertoires in COVID-19. In the study overall: Samples of COVID-19 (acute and convalescent) were obtained from the United States, Italy and Spain. T cells, B-cell-depleted T cells, or PBMCs provided the cDNA or gDNA that served as material.

Authors' data handling: Estimates of nucleated cell counts were drawn from the amplification of reference gene primers. Only in-frame clones appear in the TCRdb table, and some are missing; sequencing was by immunoSEQ multiplex PCR. V and J calls and clone size follow that table, whereas D and trimming were derived from the DNA. This table holds more than 70,000 clones, less than 90% found once. V was cut by 11 bases and J by 4 bases, with 9 bases left in between. In germline, CDR1 is LNHDA, CDR2 SQIVND (reference sequence). The CDR3 totals 11 residues. The sample taken for sequencing was peripheral blood. The origin of this receptor is a human donor in a cohort sampled during active COVID-19. The V and J genes are TRBV19 and TRBJ1-3, with D perhaps matching TRBD1 (5 bases). This CDR3 is CAVGVGNTIYF. CDR3 sequence (DNA): TGTGCCGTAGGGGTCGGAAACACCATATATTTT.